This T cell receptor (beta chain) was observed in a study of shared clonotypes between healthy human individuals. About the study: CD4 naive and CD4 memory each took three plates per donor, while CD8 naive took two and CD8 memory one.

Germline V gene data show CDR1 as SEHNR and CDR2 as FQNEAQ (reference sequence). CDR3 length: 14 amino acids. Notes on this clone: Its target is not known. The junction shows a germline mismatch at one end, possibly a read error.

It was CD45RO-negative cells, positively selected for CCR7, that made up naive CD8 cells, with terminally differentiated effector memory CD45RA+ cells excluded. Donors were healthy HIV-negative adults without recent acute infections or vaccinations. Study-level findings and limits: Only blood was sampled, and tissue TCR repertoires likely differ from blood ones. Sequencing depth was expected to influence donor clonotype sharing.

Using immunoSEQ multiplex PCR, the repertoire was profiled, and TCRdb retains in-frame clones only, with some absent. Among roughly 2 million clones listed, approximately 94% were seen once. This TCR was recovered from a young man in good health. This sequence joins TRBV7-9 and TRBJ2-7, with TRBD2 matching 11 bases. Sequenced input: naive CD8+ T cells sorted from blood. The DNA of the CDR3 is TGTGCCAGCAGCATAGCGGGAGGGCCTGGCGAGCAGTACTTC. It codes for CASSIAGGPGEQYF.